Listed below are T cell receptor beta chains from one sample, sequenced in a study of shared T cell receptors in the human thymus. Method: immunoSEQ multiplex PCR; TCRdb's copy keeps in-frame clones and lacks some. Of 450,000 to 650,000 clones in the sample, 70% to 80% were seen once. This sample also belongs to another study, concerning human thymus T cells.

Source material: thymocytes. Every receptor here comes from a boy in the first two years of life with a congenital heart defect. CDR3s include the opening cysteine and the closing phenylalanine or tryptophan. A D gene is named only where the DNA matches it firmly. Some rows mark clone size as missing; the rest say once, few, many or name a class of expanded clone.

TRBV5-6,.,.,16,TRBJ2-7,TGTGCCAGCAGCTCGGACCCTAGCGACCTCTTGGACGAGCAGTACTTC,CASSSDPSDLLDEQYF
TRBV28,TRBD1,once,12,TRBJ1-2,TGTGCCAGCAGTTCGACAGGGGATGGCTACACCTTC,CASSSTGDGYTF
TRBV25-1,TRBD1,.,15,TRBJ2-5,TGTGCCAGCAGTCACCCGACAGGGCCGGAAGAGACCCAGTACTTC,CASSHPTGPEETQYF
TRBV2,TRBD1,.,15,TRBJ1-4,TGTGCCAGCAGCGGAACAGGGGATACTAATGAAAAACTGTTTTTT,CASSGTGDTNEKLFF
TRBV5-4,TRBD1,.,15,TRBJ2-7,TGTGCCAGCAGCTTGGGGGGGGACAGGCCCTACGAGCAGTACTTC,CASSLGGDRPYEQYF
TRBV15,TRBD1,.,14,TRBJ1-2,TGTGCCACCAGCAGACTAGACAGGGCCTATGGCTACACCTTC,CATSRLDRAYGYTF
TRBV6-5,.,.,15,TRBJ1-5,TGTGCCAGCAGACGGTACAGGGCCAGCAATCAGCCCCAGCATTTT,CASRRYRASNQPQHF
TRBV28,.,.,13,TRBJ2-7,TGTGCCAGCAGTTTAGGGGGGGCTGGCGAGCAGTACTTC,CASSLGGAGEQYF
TRBV14,.,.,15,TRBJ2-5,TGTGCCAGCAGCCCCCCGATGGCGGTTCAAGAGACCCAGTACTTC,CASSPPMAVQETQYF
TRBV14,.,.,13,TRBJ1-5,TGTGCCAGCTCTGCGGGTGGCAATCAGCCCCAGCATTTT,CASSAGGNQPQHF
TRBV4-3,.,once,16,TRBJ1-2,TGCGCCAGCAGCCAAGAAGGGGCTCCTAGGCCGGGTGGCTACACCTTC,CASSQEGAPRPGGYTF
TRBV23-1,.,.,12,TRBJ2-7,TGCGCCAGCAGTCCGCCTCCGGGGGAGCAGTACTTC,CASSPPPGEQYF
TRBV7-2,.,.,15,TRBJ2-7,TGTGCCAGCACTCATGGGTGGAGGAGCTCCTACGAGCAGTACTTC,CASTHGWRSSYEQYF
TRBV29-1,TRBD2,.,14,TRBJ2-1,TGCAGCGCCGAGGGACTAGTAACCTACAATGAGCAGTTCTTC,CSAEGLVTYNEQFF
TRBV28,TRBD1,.,16,TRBJ1-1,TGTGCCAGCAGCCATAGGGACAGGGGAGGGTACACTGAAGCCTTCTTT,CASSHRDRGGYTEAFF
TRBV4-1,.,.,15,TRBJ2-1,TGCGCCAGCAGCCAAGTGGGCCCCTTGATGAATGAGCAGTTCTTC,CASSQVGPLMNEQFF
TRBV28,.,.,14,TRBJ2-7,TGTGCCAGCAGTTCCGGACACGAATCCTACGAGCAGTACTTC,CASSSGHESYEQYF